A single T cell receptor beta chain is shown here with its context. This sample was included in a study of blood T cell repertoires in COVID-19. Germline CDR1 MNHNY, CDR2 SVGAGI (reference sequence). V was pared by 7 bases and J by 5 bases, with 7 bases of the junction left unmatched. The CDR3 length is 14 residues. As handled by the study authors: Nucleated cell counts were estimated from reference gene primer amplification. Profiled with immunoSEQ multiplex PCR; TCRdb holds only in-frame clones, not every one. V and J calls plus clone size are reproduced from that table; the DNA served to infer D and trimming. The sample consists of about 98,000 clones, 81% of them appearing once.

The source of this sequence is a woman older than 75 with acute or convalescent COVID-19. The chain links TRBV6-6 to TRBJ1-1, with 10 bases aligning to TRBD1. The source material was peripheral blood. The CDR3, as DNA: TGTGCCAGCAAGTCGGGACAGGGGATTACTGAAGCTTTCTTT. Protein sequence: CASKSGQGITEAFF.